The 28 T cell receptor beta chains below were found in one sample sequenced in a study of shared clonotypes between healthy human individuals. The table came from immunoSEQ multiplex PCR; TCRdb's copy has only in-frame clones and leaves some out. The table has 1.5 million to 2.5 million clones, about 95% seen once. Naivety among CD8 cells was defined by CD45RO negativity and positive CCR7 selection, thereby excluding terminally differentiated effector memory CD45RA+ cells. Sequenced input: naive CD8+ T cells sorted from blood. The receptors shown here come from a man younger than 35 in good health.

About this clone itself: This CDR3 is also generated by other DNA sequences in the sample. This rearrangement joins TRBV6-5 to TRBJ1-2; 8 bases align to TRBD1. CDR3 size: 12 residues. J lost 6 bases, V lost 5 bases, and 2 bases had no gene match. Germline V CDR1 and CDR2: MNHEY, SVGAGI. The CDR3: CASSPQGDGYTF. CDR3 coding DNA: TGTGCCAGCAGTCCACAGGGGGATGGCTACACCTTC.

V gene TRBV14 combines with J gene TRBJ2-7; 8 nucleotides agree with TRBD1. With V trimmed by 3 bases and J by 3 bases, 4 bases remained unmatched. Germline V lookup: CDR1 SGHDN, CDR2 FVKESK. This CDR3 is built from 14 residues. The CDR3 nucleotides read TGTGCCAGCAGCCACAGGGGGCTTGTCTACGAGCAGTACTTC. Translating gives CASSHRGLVYEQYF.

This rearrangement joins TRBV13 to TRBJ2-7; D tentatively fits TRBD1 or TRBD2 (6 bases each). Germline CDR1 is PRHDT and CDR2 is FYEKMQ (reference sequence). The CDR3 runs to 14 residues. The V and J ends lost 6 bases and 0 bases respectively, with 12 bases between them. The CDR3 reads CASSVRGHSYEQYF. The CDR3 bases are TGTGCCAGCAGTGTCCGGGGGCACTCCTACGAGCAGTACTTC.

The chain has TRBV6-6 and TRBJ2-7, with 11 bases lining up with TRBD1. This CDR3 has 14 amino acids. Trimming cost V 5 bases and J 5 bases; bases outside gene matches: 5. CDR1 and CDR2 from the germline V gene are MNHNY and SVGAGI (reference sequence). The chain's CDR3 is CASSGTGGFNEQYF. CDR3 sequence (DNA): TGTGCCAGCAGTGGGACAGGGGGTTTTAACGAGCAGTACTTC.

This clone was seen just once. The sample has other DNA sequences that encode this CDR3 too. The chain links TRBV6-5 to TRBJ1-1; D gene unclear. Trimming cost V 2 bases and J 1 base, with 5 bases left between them. CDR1 and CDR2 (germline): MNHEY, SVGAGI. The CDR3 runs 13 residues. CDR3 sequence: CASSYGTNTEAFF. CDR3 in DNA: TGTGCCAGCAGTTACGGCACGAACACTGAAGCTTTCTTT.

V and J are TRBV11-3 and TRBJ2-2; TRBD1 aligns across 9 bases. The CDR3 covers 15 residues. Losses at the gene ends were 4 bases for V and 5 bases for J; bases not matched to a gene: 5. Germline CDR1 is SGHNT and CDR2 is YENEEA. The CDR3 DNA is TGTGCCAGCAGCTCGGACAGGGGAGGAACCGGGGAGCTGTTTTTT. Translated, it gives CASSSDRGGTGELFF.

Written as DNA, the CDR3 is TGTGCCAGCAGCTTGCCGACAGGGGGAACGACAACTAATGAAAAACTGTTTTTT. This sequence encodes CASSLPTGGTTTNEKLFF. V usage is TRBV5-5 and J usage is TRBJ1-4, with TRBD1 identical over 9 bases. There are 18 residues in the CDR3. V shed 1 base, J shed 0 bases, and the junction held 7 bases outside the gene matches. Germline values: CDR1 SGHKS, CDR2 YYEKEE (reference sequence).

This clone was recorded once. The sample holds other DNA sequences that translate to the same CDR3. V gene TRBV9 combines with J gene TRBJ1-3; D is unresolved. The CDR3 length is 14 residues. V lost 0 bases and J 4 bases, leaving 8 bases between the germline ends. Looked up from germline, CDR1 is SGDLS and CDR2 is YYNGEE. The CDR3 DNA reads TGTGCCAGCAGCGTAGATGACGTAGGAAACACCATATATTTT. Residues: CASSVDDVGNTIYF.

V is TRBV4-2 and J is TRBJ2-7; possible D gene TRBD1, 5 bases. V lost 0 bases to trimming and J lost 0 bases, with 15 bases between them. Germline assignment: CDR1 LGHNA and CDR2 YNFKEQ. The CDR3 has 17 residues. CDR3 region: CASSQEQGSFSSYEQYF. For the CDR3, the DNA is TGTGCCAGCAGCCAAGAGCAGGGTTCCTTCAGCTCCTACGAGCAGTACTTC.

The chain combines TRBV4-3 with TRBJ1-2; 7 bases agree with TRBD1. The junction had 16 bases not matched to a gene; V was cut back by 0 bases and J by 3 bases. CDR1 and CDR2 from the germline V gene are LGHNA and YSLEER. The CDR3 is 19 residues long. CDR3 region: CASSQEGPGQLQRDYGYTF. Here the CDR3 DNA reads TGCGCCAGCAGCCAAGAGGGCCCGGGACAGCTCCAGAGGGACTATGGCTACACCTTC.

The rearrangement joins TRBV27 to TRBJ2-7; 9 nucleotides agree with TRBD1. The CDR3 covers 16 residues. Trimming at V came to 4 bases and at J to 1 base, leaving 8 bases not matched to a gene. From germline, CDR1 is MNHEY and CDR2 SMNVEV (reference sequence). CDR3 in DNA: TGTGCCAGCAGTTCCCGGACAGGGGACCATTCCTACGAGCAGTACTTC. This translates into CASSSRTGDHSYEQYF.

This chain links TRBV7-9 with TRBJ1-4; the D gene is possibly TRBD1 (5 bases). The CDR3 contains 16 residues. The germline gives CDR1 SEHNR, CDR2 FQNEAQ (reference sequence). V lost 3 bases to trimming and J lost 5 bases, with 16 bases between them. The CDR3 DNA reads TGTGCCAGCAGCTTGGAAGGGGCCAGGTTAAATGAAAAACTGTTTTTT. The encoded protein is CASSLEGARLNEKLFF. Full variable domain (outside the CDR3, taken from reference TRBV7-9 and TRBJ1-4): DTGVSQNPRHKITKRGQNVTFRCDPISEHNRLYWYRQTLGQGPEFLTYFQNEAQLEKSRLLSDRFSAERPKGSFSTLEIQRTEQGDSAMYLCASSLEGARLNEKLFFGSGTQLSVL.

The chain recombines TRBV5-6 with TRBJ2-7; D is unclear. Germline V lookup: CDR1 SGHDT, CDR2 YYEEEE. Trimming pared 1 base from V and 2 bases from J, leaving 13 bases between. This CDR3 contains 15 residues. Here the CDR3 reads CASSLLARGPYEQYF. CDR3 bases: TGTGCCAGCAGCTTGTTAGCCCGAGGCCCCTACGAGCAGTACTTC. Complete variable domain (other parts from reference TRBV5-6 and TRBJ2-7): DAGVTQSPTHLIKTRGQQVTLRCSPKSGHDTVSWYQQALGQGPQFIFQYYEEEERQRGNFPDRFSGHQFPNYSSELNVNALLLGDSALYLCASSLLARGPYEQYFGPGTRLTVT.

This clone was found once. Written as DNA, the CDR3 is TGTGCCAGCACAAACCCCGACGGACAGTACTATGGCTACACCTTC. Encoded protein: CASTNPDGQYYGYTF. V gene TRBV28 combines with J gene TRBJ1-2; D perhaps matches TRBD1 (6 bases). The CDR3 spans 15 residues. CDR1 MDHEN and CDR2 SYDVKM come from the germline V gene. With 7 bases removed from V and 3 bases from J, the gap between germline ends came to 18 bases.

The chain recombines TRBV21-1 with TRBJ1-6. TRBV21-1 is tagged as a pseudogene. The CDR3 loop spans 18 amino acids. The CDR3 reads CASSKAEDVSSYNSPLHF. The CDR3 DNA follows: TGTGCCAGCAGCAAAGCCGAGGATGTGAGCTCCTATAATTCACCCCTCCACTTT.

V usage is TRBV18 and J usage is TRBJ2-2; D may be TRBD2 (6 bases). This CDR3 region has 16 residues. CDR1 and CDR2 (germline): KGHSH, LQKENI. Trimming took 8 bases from V and 0 from J, leaving 16 bases between them. The CDR3 is CASPQGRETNTGELFF. The CDR3 DNA is TGTGCCAGCCCCCAGGGTCGGGAGACGAACACCGGGGAGCTGTTTTTT. Supplemented by reference TRBV18 and TRBJ2-2, the full variable domain reads NAGVMQNPRHLVRRRGQEARLRCSPMKGHSHVYWYRQLPEEGLKFMVYLQKENIIDESGMPKERFSAEFPKEGPSILRIQQVVRGDSAAYFCASPQGRETNTGELFFGEGSRLTVL.

The CDR3 here is CASSYEAGTGELFF. The CDR3 nucleotides are TGTGCCAGCAGTTACGAGGCGGGCACCGGGGAGCTGTTTTTT. The gene calls are TRBV6-5 and TRBJ2-2; a weak D match, TRBD2 (5 bases). The CDR3 runs to 14 residues. The germline gives CDR1 MNHEY, CDR2 SVGAGI. The ends were cut back, 2 bases at V and 4 bases at J, with 8 bases in the middle.

The rearrangement joins TRBV7-9 to TRBJ2-3, with TRBD2 matching over 7 bases. This CDR3 comprises 15 residues. Trimming took 4 bases from V and 0 from J; bases not matched to a gene: 4. CDR1 SEHNR and CDR2 FQNEAQ come from the germline V gene (reference sequence). DNA for the CDR3: TGTGCCAGCAGCTCTAGACTAGCCAGCACAGATACGCAGTATTTT. Translated: CASSSRLASTDTQYF.

The V gene is TRBV5-4, the J gene TRBJ2-7; TRBD2 aligns across 13 bases. V shed 4 bases, J shed 6 bases, and the junction held 4 bases outside the gene matches. CDR3 size: 14 residues. The germline V gene has CDR1 SGHNT and CDR2 YYREEE (reference sequence). The CDR3 protein is CASSPRTSGSEQYF. In DNA, the CDR3 is TGTGCCAGCAGCCCACGGACTAGCGGGAGCGAGCAGTACTTC.

This sequence joins TRBV9 and TRBJ2-7, with a weak D call TRBD1 (6 bases). CDR3 length: 15 amino acids. The V end lost 4 bases, the J end lost 0 bases, and 14 bases lay between the germline ends. CDR1 is SGDLS and CDR2 is YYNGEE in the germline V gene. The CDR3 reads CASSIGGAGSYEQYF. CDR3 sequence (DNA): TGTGCCAGCAGCATAGGGGGAGCCGGCTCCTACGAGCAGTACTTC.

The chain couples TRBV10-3 to TRBJ2-5, with D perhaps matching TRBD2 (7 bases). The CDR3 sequence is 17 residues long. V was shortened by 2 bases and J by 7 bases, with 23 bases between the two germline ends. In germline, CDR1 is ENHRY, CDR2 SYGVKD. CDR3 sequence reads: CAISEPGVGRGMTTQYF. The DNA of the CDR3 is TGTGCCATCAGTGAGCCGGGGGTTGGGAGGGGGATGACGACCCAGTACTTC.

The V gene is TRBV7-9, the J gene TRBJ2-3, with no clear D. V was trimmed by 10 bases and J by 4 bases, leaving 15 bases between them. The V gene's germline CDR1 is SEHNR and CDR2 FQNEAQ (reference sequence). The CDR3 has 13 residues. The CDR3 loop reads CATPDLPADTQYF. The CDR3 nucleotides are TGTGCCACCCCAGACCTACCCGCAGATACGCAGTATTTT.

The V gene is TRBV7-2, the J gene TRBJ1-1; D remains unclear. The CDR3 covers 13 residues. Germline V CDR1 and CDR2: SGHTA, FQGNSA. The V gene lost 0 bases and the J gene lost 9 bases, with 11 bases spanning the gap. CDR3 region: CASSLALSSKAFF. CDR3 nucleotide sequence: TGTGCCAGCAGCTTAGCGTTGAGCTCGAAAGCTTTCTTT. Full variable domain (remainder filled in from reference TRBV7-2 and TRBJ1-1): GAGVSQSPSNKVTEKGKDVELRCDPISGHTALYWYRQSLGQGLEFLIYFQGNSAPDKSGLPSDRFSAERTGGSVSTLTIQRTQQEDSAVYLCASSLALSSKAFFGQGTRLTVV.

In DNA form, the CDR3 reads TGCGCCAGCAGCCAAGACCCAGCGGGAGGGCTCGATGAGCAGTTCTTC. Its protein product is CASSQDPAGGLDEQFF. V is TRBV4-3 and J is TRBJ2-1, with TRBD2 matching over 10 bases. Germline-derived CDR1 and CDR2 are LGHNA and YSLEER. The CDR3 is made up of 16 amino acids. Trimming removed 0 bases from V and 8 bases from J; junction bases left unmatched: 7.

This clone was seen only once. This chain links TRBV7-9 with TRBJ1-1; D call uncertain. The CDR3 has 13 amino acids. Germline CDR1 is SEHNR and CDR2 is FQNEAQ (reference sequence). The V end was cut by 5 bases, the J end by 0 bases, with 7 bases between. The CDR3 DNA reads TGTGCCAGCAGCACGTCCATGAACACTGAAGCTTTCTTT. It yields the protein CASSTSMNTEAFF.

The chain couples TRBV12-5 to TRBJ1-4; 7 nucleotides match TRBD1. Germline V gene sequence: CDR1 LGHNT, CDR2 FRNRAP. The CDR3 has 14 residues. V dropped 6 bases and J dropped 8; count of bases not matched to a gene: 9. CDR3 sequence reads: CASGLIDRDEKLFF. The CDR3 DNA reads TGTGCTAGTGGCCTAATCGACAGGGACGAAAAACTGTTTTTT.

The chain recombines TRBV6-6 with TRBJ1-2; 7 bases line up with TRBD1. CDR1 MNHNY and CDR2 SVGAGI come from the germline V gene (reference sequence). J was trimmed by 2 bases and V by 0 bases; bases with no gene match: 0. The CDR3 has 14 residues. CDR3 in DNA: TGTGCCAGCAGTTACTCGACAGGGAACTATGGCTACACCTTC. Translation gives CASSYSTGNYGYTF.

The CDR3: CASSRLALGTGELFF. DNA of the CDR3: TGTGCCAGTAGTCGCCTAGCGCTGGGCACCGGGGAGCTGTTTTTT. V and J are TRBV19 and TRBJ2-2, with TRBD2 as a possible D gene (6 bases). Germline V gene sequence: CDR1 LNHDA, CDR2 SQIVND (reference sequence). V was shortened by 5 bases and J by 4 bases, with 14 bases between the two germline ends. The CDR3 runs 15 residues.